The source of this T cell receptor (beta chain) is a study of T cell responses to AZD1222 COVID-19 vaccine. The V segment lost 6 bases and the J segment 6 bases; nucleotides outside the gene matches: 3. The CDR3 has 14 residues. From germline, CDR1 is LGHDT and CDR2 YNNKEL (reference sequence). General study results and limits: The study reported that nearly half of spike-specific TCRs target unmutated variant regions. Repertoires were sampled only after the peak T cell response.

Comments on this clone: Its target is not known.

Data came from immunoSEQ multiplex PCR; TCRdb stores just in-frame clones and leaves some out. The table lists 150,000 to 160,000 clones, roughly nine tenths of them singletons. The sample was peripheral blood, taken on day 0 of MenACWY control vaccination. The origin of this receptor is an adult in good health. The J gene is TRBJ1-6, the V gene TRBV3-1 (or the pseudogene TRBV3-2); 9 bases are a match to TRBD1. This chain's CDR3 is CASSLTGGNSPLHF. The CDR3 coding sequence is TGTGCCAGCAGTCTGACAGGGGGTAATTCACCCCTCCACTTT.